The T cell receptor (beta chain) under discussion was sequenced for a study of blood T cell repertoires in COVID-19. About the study: Samples came from the United States, Italy and Spain, spanning acute and convalescent COVID-19. Nucleic acid was either cDNA or gDNA, and it came from T cells, B-cell-depleted T cells, or PBMCs.

Clones were read by immunoSEQ multiplex PCR, and TCRdb kept only the in-frame ones, dropping some. The data show 70,000 to 90,000 clones, roughly 80% seen once. With V trimmed by 4 bases and J by 3 bases, 11 bases remained unmatched. CDR3 length: 18 amino acids. Germline V gene sequence: CDR1 SGHRS, CDR2 YFSETQ. J is TRBJ2-3 and V is TRBV5-1; TRBD2 matches 13 bases. Sequencing was done on a sample of peripheral blood. This TCR came from a woman of 80 years or more with acute or convalescent COVID-19. CDR3 in DNA: TGCGCCAGCAGCATAGCCGGGACTAGCGGGAAAATAACAGATACGCAGTATTTT. It yields the protein CASSIAGTSGKITDTQYF.